The sequence of this T cell receptor (beta chain) was determined in a study of T cell responses to AZD1222 COVID-19 vaccine listed by TCRdb under 2021. Looking at the study overall: AZD1222 recipients with second doses at about 4 weeks or about 12 weeks were pooled, because spike-specific TCR depth and breadth did not differ between schedules. Trial participants were enrolled into age subgroups of 18-55, 56-69 and 70-plus years, which contained around 150, 29 and 61 TCR-sequenced participants, respectively. TCR sequencing covered more than 230 trial participants: 200 to 220 given two doses of AZD1222 and about 26 given two doses of MenACWY control vaccine.

The CDR3, cysteine through phenylalanine, is 16 amino acids long. Just the 48-base CDR3 DNA is kept, in frame starting at base 1. V gives up 3 bases and J gives up 4 bases, and the segment between their germline ends measures 19 bases. The germline V gene sets CDR1 to SNHLY and CDR2 to FYNNEI. Read against the paper, the sample's time point label means: baseline before first vaccination. The vaccinee samples were drawn from two UK trials, COV001 and COV002, one of which was a single-blind randomized controlled phase 2/3 trial testing AZD1222 (ChAdOx1 nCoV-19) in healthy adults. For TCRbeta chain sequencing, PBMC samples were collected from trial participants at day 0 and at day 28 after the second dose. The CDR3 regions of human TCRbeta chains were subjected to immunosequencing. The original methods were these. TCRs in the repertoires were compared against a reference library of SARS-CoV-2-specific TCRs that had been generated with the MIRA antigen-specificity platform. Breadth meant the fraction of unique TCRs that were SARS-CoV-2-associated, whereas depth meant the fraction of total T cells that were SARS-CoV-2-associated. Using the MIRA data, every spike-specific TCR was mapped to the spike region that the TCR reacted to and assigned to either a CD4 or a CD8 class. Log10-transformed breadth and depth values were compared by one-way ANOVA with Sidak's multiple comparisons tests. As stored in TCRdb, this immuneACCESS dataset retains in-frame rearrangements with V and J assigned. A fraction of the clones does not appear; measured against another copy, unresolved V genes explain less than half of the discrepancy, and the remainder lacks a known reason. V and J calls and clone size come straight from that table; D and trimming were deduced from the DNA. The sample table holds 120,000 or so clones, of which roughly 91% were seen once. Clones ranked in the top ten supply 2.8% of the sample.

The investigation overall reported the following: Vaccine-associated CD4 TCRs spanned the whole spike protein, with dominant responses in regions 160-218 and 743-854. The 56-69-year group was small, and its depth increase did not reach significance, likely because of low power. Participants were mostly white British, with more females than males. The authors suggested clonal diversity may have been underestimated. After two AZD1222 doses, spike-specific TCR breadth and depth were significantly higher than at day 0 and than in MenACWY recipients. Conclusions about previously exposed vaccinees are limited, since just five or six AZD1222 recipients were seropositive for SARS-CoV-2 at baseline. Reportedly, close to half of the unique spike-specific TCRs recognized epitopes lying outside the regions that are mutated in the B.1.351 and B.1.1.7 variants. Because no day 14 peak-response samples were available, repertoires were characterized only after the peak T cell response.

As for this clone: It has no known antigen specificity. There are no base qualities to consult, and no much larger clone falls within one base.

The rearrangement joined TRBV2 to TRBJ2-7, with TRBD1 as a weak D call on 5 bases. The sequencing used peripheral blood, collected on day 0 of AZD1222 vaccination. This clonotype originated in an adult in good health. DNA sequence: TGTGCCAGCAGTGACTTGGCAGGGAACCTCTGGTACGAGCAGTACTTC. Its protein is CASSDLAGNLWYEQYF.